This T cell receptor beta chain emerged from a study of beta chain features in type 1 diabetes. For the study at large: The patients were much like the healthy donors in age, gender and cell yields.

Expressed TCRB transcripts got sequenced, as all isolated RNA was reverse transcribed. An average roughly 3.6 million reads came from naive, central memory and regulatory T cell samples. The data were produced by immunoSEQ multiplex PCR, yet TCRdb's version contains in-frame clones alone and is incomplete. The table shows more than 300,000 clones, with around 8% occurring only once. Trimming stripped 4 bases from V and 1 base from J, with 11 bases between. The germline V gene has CDR1 SGHTA and CDR2 FQGNSA. The CDR3 is 15 amino acids. Sample: central memory CD4+ T cells from blood. The chain is built from TRBV7-2 and TRBJ2-1, with D hard to call. This sequence originates from a woman younger than 30 in good health. The CDR3 loop is CASSSRSGSYNEQFF. CDR3 DNA sequence: TGTGCCAGCAGCTCAAGATCTGGTTCCTACAATGAGCAGTTCTTC.